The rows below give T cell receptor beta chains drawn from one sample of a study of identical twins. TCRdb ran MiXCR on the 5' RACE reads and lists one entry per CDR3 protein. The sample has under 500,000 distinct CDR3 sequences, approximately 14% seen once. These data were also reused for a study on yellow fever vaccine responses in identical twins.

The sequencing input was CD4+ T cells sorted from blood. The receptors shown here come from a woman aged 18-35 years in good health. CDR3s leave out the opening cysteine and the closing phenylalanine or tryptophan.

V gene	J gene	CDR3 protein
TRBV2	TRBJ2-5	ASSIIIPNTKETQY
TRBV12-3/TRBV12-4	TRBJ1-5	ASSQGAGQPQH
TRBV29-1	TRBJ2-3	STPGGASPDTQY
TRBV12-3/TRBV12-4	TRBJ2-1	ASTLGTGLGEQF
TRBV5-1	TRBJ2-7	ASIGNPYYEQY
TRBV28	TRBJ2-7	ASTLPGTGRFEQY
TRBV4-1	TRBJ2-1	ASSQVAIPYNEQF
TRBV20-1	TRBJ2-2	SARDGGVRTGELF
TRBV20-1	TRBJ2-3	SASILANTDTQY
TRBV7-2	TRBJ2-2	ASSLVFRTGELF
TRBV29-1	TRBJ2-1	SVELRAGGLQF
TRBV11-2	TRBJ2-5	ASSSKDRAGETQY
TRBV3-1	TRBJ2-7	ASSQGGPGNEQY
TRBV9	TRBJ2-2	ASSFATGPAGELF
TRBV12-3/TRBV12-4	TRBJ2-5	ASSLKLAETQY
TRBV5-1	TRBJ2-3	ASRPRLAFRTDTQY
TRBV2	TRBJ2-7	ASKRGYEQY
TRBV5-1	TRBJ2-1	ASSLARTSNYNEQF
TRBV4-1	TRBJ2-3	ASSNLDRERRDTQY
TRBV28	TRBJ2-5	ASRSGGAGQETQY
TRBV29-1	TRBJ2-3	SVRPGQVTDTQY
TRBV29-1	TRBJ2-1	SVEGRGRGSSYNEQF
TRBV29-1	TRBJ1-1	SERTAEKAF
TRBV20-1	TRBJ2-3	SASGIATDTQY
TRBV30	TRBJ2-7	AGTGTGAYEQY
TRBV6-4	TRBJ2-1	ASSARLAGGSYNEQF
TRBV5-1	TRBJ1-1	ASSSDTNTEAF
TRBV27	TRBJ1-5	ASSTRDQPQH
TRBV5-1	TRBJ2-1	ASSFVQGSYNEQF
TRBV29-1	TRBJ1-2	SVALRLANYGYT
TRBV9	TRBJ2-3	ASSDRLAVSTDTQY